The T cell receptor beta chain under discussion was sequenced for a study of PD-1 blockade in classical Hodgkin lymphoma. Assay used: immunoSEQ multiplex PCR; TCRdb lists only in-frame clones, some missing. Here the sample spans about 21,000 clones, approximately 80% being singletons. CDR3 length equals 15 residues. V lost 0 bases and J lost 4, with 12 bases in between. The germline CDR1 and CDR2 sequences are MNHEY and SVGAGI. Noted time point: cycle 4 day 1 (C4D1), after 5 to 7 weeks of nivolumab. Every single patient, without exception, relapsed after autologous stem cell transplantation, and brentuximab vedotin exposure varied. Best response was recorded as complete response, partial response or progressive disease. On this clone itself: What it binds is unknown.

The study's findings and limits: Patients who initiated nivolumab within 1 year of ASCT were excluded. Still unresolved is the cause of the repertoire differences, which may be disease activity or prior therapy. Whoever responded completely had baseline diversity much like that seen in newly diagnosed patients.

The sequence came from a human donor with classical Hodgkin lymphoma. The specimen was peripheral blood mononuclear cells (PBMCs), collected before the fourth cycle of nivolumab. The J gene is TRBJ1-1, the V gene TRBV6-5; D is ambiguous. In nucleotides, the CDR3 is TGTGCCAGCAGTTACTCGATCCCCGTACTCACTGAAGCTTTCTTT. Protein: CASSYSIPVLTEAFF.